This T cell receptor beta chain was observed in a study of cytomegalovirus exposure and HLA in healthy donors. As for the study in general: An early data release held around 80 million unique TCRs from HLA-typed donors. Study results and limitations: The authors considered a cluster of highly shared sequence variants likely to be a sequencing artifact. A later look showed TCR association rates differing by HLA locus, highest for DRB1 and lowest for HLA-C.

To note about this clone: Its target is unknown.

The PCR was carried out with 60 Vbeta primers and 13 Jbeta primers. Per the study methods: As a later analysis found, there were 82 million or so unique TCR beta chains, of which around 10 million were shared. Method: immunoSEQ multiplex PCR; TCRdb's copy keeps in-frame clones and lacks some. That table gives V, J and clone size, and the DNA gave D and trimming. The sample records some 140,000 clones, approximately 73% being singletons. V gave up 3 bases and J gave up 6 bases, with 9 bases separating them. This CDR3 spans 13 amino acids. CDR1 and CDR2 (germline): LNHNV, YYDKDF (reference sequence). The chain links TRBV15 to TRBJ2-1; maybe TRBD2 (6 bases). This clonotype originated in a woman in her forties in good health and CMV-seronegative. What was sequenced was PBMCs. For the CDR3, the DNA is TGTGCCACCAGCAGCGGACTATCCAATGAGCAGTTCTTC. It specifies CATSSGLSNEQFF.